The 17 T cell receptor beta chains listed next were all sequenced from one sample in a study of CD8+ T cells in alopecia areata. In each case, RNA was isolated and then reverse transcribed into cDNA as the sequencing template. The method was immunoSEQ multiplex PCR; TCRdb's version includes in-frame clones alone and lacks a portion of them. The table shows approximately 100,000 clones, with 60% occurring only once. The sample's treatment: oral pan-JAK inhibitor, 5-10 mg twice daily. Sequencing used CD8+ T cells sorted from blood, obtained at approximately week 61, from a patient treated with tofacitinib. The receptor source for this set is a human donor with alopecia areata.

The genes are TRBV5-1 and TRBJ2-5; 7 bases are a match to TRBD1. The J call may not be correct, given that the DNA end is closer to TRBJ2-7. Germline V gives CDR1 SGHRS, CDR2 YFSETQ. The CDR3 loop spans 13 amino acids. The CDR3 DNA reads TGCGCCAGCGGACCCACAGGGGCCTACGAGCAGTACTTC. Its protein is CASGPTGAYEQYF.

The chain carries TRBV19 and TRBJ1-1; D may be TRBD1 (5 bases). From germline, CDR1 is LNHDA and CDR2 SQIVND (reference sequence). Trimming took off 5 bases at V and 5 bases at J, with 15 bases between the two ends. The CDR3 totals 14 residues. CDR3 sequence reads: CASSPRREGTEAFF. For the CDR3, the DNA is TGTGCCAGTAGTCCCCGAAGAGAGGGGACTGAAGCTTTCTTT. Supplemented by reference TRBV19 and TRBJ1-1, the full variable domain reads DGGITQSPKYLFRKEGQNVTLSCEQNLNHDAMYWYRQDPGQGLRLIYYSQIVNDFQKGDIAEGYSVSREKKESFPLTVTSAQKNPTAFYLCASSPRREGTEAFFGQGTRLTVV.

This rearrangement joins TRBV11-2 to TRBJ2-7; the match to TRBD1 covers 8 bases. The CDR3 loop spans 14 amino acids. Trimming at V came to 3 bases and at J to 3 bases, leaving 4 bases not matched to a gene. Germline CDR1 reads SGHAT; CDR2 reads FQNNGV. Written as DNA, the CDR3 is TGTGCCAGCAGCTTCGGACAGGGAAACTACGAGCAGTACTTC. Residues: CASSFGQGNYEQYF.

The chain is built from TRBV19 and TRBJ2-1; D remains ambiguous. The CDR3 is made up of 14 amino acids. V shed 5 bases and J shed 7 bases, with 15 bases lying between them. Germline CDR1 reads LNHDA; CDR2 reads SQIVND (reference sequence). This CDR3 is CASSPFAQVNEQFF. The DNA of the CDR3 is TGTGCCAGTAGTCCATTTGCCCAGGTTAATGAGCAGTTCTTC. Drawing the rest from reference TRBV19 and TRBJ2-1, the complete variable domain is DGGITQSPKYLFRKEGQNVTLSCEQNLNHDAMYWYRQDPGQGLRLIYYSQIVNDFQKGDIAEGYSVSREKKESFPLTVTSAQKNPTAFYLCASSPFAQVNEQFFGPGTRLTVL.

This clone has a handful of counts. CDR3 region: CASSPGGGTQETQYF. The CDR3 region has the DNA TGTGCCAGCAGCCCCGGGGGTGGAACCCAAGAGACCCAGTACTTC. The chain recombines TRBV13 with TRBJ2-5; tentative D call: TRBD2 (6 bases). The CDR3 consists of 15 residues. CDR1 and CDR2 (germline): PRHDT, FYEKMQ (reference sequence). Trimming took 5 bases from V and 1 from J, leaving 14 bases between them.

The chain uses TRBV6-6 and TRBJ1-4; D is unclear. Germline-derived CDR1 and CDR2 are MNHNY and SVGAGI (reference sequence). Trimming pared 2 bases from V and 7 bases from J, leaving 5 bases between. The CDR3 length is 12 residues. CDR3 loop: CASSYQGEKLFF. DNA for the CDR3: TGTGCCAGCAGTTACCAAGGTGAAAAACTGTTTTTT.

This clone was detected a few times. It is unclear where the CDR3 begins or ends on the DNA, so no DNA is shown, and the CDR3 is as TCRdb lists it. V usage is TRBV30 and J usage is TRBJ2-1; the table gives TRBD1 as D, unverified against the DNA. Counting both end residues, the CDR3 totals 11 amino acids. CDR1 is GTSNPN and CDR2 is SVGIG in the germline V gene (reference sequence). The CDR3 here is CAWAFGQGSVF.

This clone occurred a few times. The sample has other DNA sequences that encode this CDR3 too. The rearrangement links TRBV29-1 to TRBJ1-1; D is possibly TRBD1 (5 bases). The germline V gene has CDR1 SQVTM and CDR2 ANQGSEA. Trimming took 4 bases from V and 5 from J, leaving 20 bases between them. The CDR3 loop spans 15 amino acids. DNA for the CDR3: TGCAGCGTTGCAAAAGGGGTCCGGGATCGTACTGAAGCTTTCTTT. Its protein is CSVAKGVRDRTEAFF.

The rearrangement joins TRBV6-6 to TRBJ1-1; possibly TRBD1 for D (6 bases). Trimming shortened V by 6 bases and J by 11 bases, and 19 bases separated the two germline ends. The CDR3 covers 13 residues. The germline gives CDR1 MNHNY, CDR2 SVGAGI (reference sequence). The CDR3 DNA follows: TGTGCCAGCAGCCGATCAGGGGCCGTAGCGGCTTTCTTT. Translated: CASSRSGAVAAFF.

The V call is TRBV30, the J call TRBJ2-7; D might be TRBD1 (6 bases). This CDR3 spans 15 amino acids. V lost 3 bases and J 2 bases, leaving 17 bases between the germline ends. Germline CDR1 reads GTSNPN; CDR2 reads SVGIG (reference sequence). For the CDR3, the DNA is TGTGCCTGGAGCGACTGGACAGAATCCCCCTACGAGCAGTACTTC. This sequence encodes CAWSDWTESPYEQYF.

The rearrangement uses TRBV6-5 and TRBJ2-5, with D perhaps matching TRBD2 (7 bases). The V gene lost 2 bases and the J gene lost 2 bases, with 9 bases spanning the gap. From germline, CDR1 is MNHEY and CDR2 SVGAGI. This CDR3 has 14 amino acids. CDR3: CASSYKGGQETQYF. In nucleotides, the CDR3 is TGTGCCAGCAGTTACAAGGGGGGGCAAGAGACCCAGTACTTC.

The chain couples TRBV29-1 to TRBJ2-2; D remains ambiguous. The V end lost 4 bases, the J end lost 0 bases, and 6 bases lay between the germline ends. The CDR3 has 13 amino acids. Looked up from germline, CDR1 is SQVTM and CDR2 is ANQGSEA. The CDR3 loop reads CSVAQANTGELFF. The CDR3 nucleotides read TGCAGCGTTGCTCAAGCGAACACCGGGGAGCTGTTTTTT.

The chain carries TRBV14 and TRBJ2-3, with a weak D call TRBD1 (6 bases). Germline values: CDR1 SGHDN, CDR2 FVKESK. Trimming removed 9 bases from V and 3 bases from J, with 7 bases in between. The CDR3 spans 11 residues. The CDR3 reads CASRGTDTQYF. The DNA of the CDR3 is TGTGCCAGTAGGGGGACAGATACGCAGTATTTT.

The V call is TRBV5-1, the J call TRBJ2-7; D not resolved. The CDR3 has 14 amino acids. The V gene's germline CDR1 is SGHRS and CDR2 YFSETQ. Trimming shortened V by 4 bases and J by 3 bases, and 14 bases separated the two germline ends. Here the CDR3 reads CASSPALGNYEQYF. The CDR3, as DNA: TGCGCCAGCAGCCCAGCGTTGGGGAACTACGAGCAGTACTTC.

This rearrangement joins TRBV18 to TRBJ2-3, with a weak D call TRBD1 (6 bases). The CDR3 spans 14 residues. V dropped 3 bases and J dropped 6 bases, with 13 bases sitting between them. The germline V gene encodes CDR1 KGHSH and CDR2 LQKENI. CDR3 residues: CASSPPDRLDTQYF. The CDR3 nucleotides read TGTGCCAGCTCACCGCCGGACAGACTGGATACGCAGTATTTT.

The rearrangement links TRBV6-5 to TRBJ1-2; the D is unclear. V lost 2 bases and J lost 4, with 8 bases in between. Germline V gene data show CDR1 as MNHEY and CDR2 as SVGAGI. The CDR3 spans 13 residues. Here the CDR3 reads CASSYRVGYGYTF. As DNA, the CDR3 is TGTGCCAGCAGTTACAGGGTCGGCTATGGCTACACCTTC.

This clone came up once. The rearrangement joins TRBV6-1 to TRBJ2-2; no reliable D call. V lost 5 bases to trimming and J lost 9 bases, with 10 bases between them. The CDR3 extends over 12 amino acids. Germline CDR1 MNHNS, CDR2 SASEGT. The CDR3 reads CASSQGFRELFF. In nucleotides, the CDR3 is TGTGCCAGCAGTCAAGGGTTTAGGGAGCTGTTTTTT.